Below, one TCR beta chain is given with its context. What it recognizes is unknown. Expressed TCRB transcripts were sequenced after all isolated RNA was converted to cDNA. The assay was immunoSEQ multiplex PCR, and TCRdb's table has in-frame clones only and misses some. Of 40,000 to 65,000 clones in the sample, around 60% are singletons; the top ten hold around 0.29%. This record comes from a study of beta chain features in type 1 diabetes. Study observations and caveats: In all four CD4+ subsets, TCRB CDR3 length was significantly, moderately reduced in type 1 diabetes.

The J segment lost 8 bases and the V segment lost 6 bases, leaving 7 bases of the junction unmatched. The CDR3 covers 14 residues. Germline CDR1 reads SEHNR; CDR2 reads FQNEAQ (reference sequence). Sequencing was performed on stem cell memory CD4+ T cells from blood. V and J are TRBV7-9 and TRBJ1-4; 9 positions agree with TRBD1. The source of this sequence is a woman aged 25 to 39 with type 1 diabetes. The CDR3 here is CASSIQGAEEKLFF. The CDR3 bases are TGTGCCAGCAGTATACAGGGGGCTGAGGAAAAACTGTTTTTT.